This T cell receptor (beta chain) was captured in a study of CD8 T cells in ankylosing spondylitis. General study points: Seven or eight highly homologous variants made up a TCR beta motif, and this motif appeared characteristic of ankylosing spondylitis blood.

Germline V lookup: CDR1 SGHDT, CDR2 YYEEEE. This CDR3 comprises 16 residues. V dropped 4 bases and J dropped 5; count of bases not matched to a gene: 10. Quantitative 5'-RACE was performed with molecular barcodes, and it yielded the TCR beta libraries. TCRdb reanalysed the 5' RACE reads using MiXCR and keeps one entry per CDR3 protein. The sample has hundreds of thousands of distinct CDR3 sequences, about 20% seen once; the top ten hold about 8%. A remark on this clonotype: The antigen is unknown.

This chain connects TRBV5-6 to TRBJ2-5; 11 nucleotides align to TRBD2. Sequenced input: blood, either unsorted or a sorted T cell fraction (not recorded which). This clonotype originated in a male donor with ankylosing spondylitis or in good health (not recorded which). CDR3 sequence reads: CASSQRRLAGRETQYF. Here the CDR3 DNA reads TGTGCCAGCAGCCAAAGACGACTAGCGGGAAGGGAGACCCAGTACTTC.